This T cell receptor (beta chain) is from a study of blood T cell repertoires in COVID-19. Data came from immunoSEQ multiplex PCR; TCRdb stores just in-frame clones and leaves some out. The sample contains 250,000 to 350,000 clones, around 84% of which appear only once. The CDR3 is 14 amino acids. Between the trimmed V and J ends, which lost 3 bases and 3 bases, there was a span of 11 bases. Germline-derived CDR1 and CDR2 are KGHSH and LQKENI. What was sequenced was peripheral blood. The chain employs TRBV18 and TRBJ1-1; D not resolved. The sequence derives from a human donor with COVID-19, enrolled during active disease. The donor label of this sample is uncertain. CDR3 nucleotide sequence: TGTGCCAGCTCACCGCCGAAAGGAGACACTGAAGCTTTCTTT. It specifies CASSPPKGDTEAFF. The full variable domain, its missing parts supplied by reference TRBV18 and TRBJ1-1, is NAGVMQNPRHLVRRRGQEARLRCSPMKGHSHVYWYRQLPEEGLKFMVYLQKENIIDESGMPKERFSAEFPKEGPSILRIQQVVRGDSAAYFCASSPPKGDTEAFFGQGTRLTVV.